One and the same sample provided the 5 T cell receptor beta chains below, sequenced in a study of shared clonotypes between healthy human individuals. Clones were sequenced by immunoSEQ multiplex PCR, and TCRdb holds only the in-frame ones, with some missing. The sample includes 1,500,000 or so clones, 98% to 99% seen only once; the top ten take approximately 0.4%. Sequencing was performed on naive CD4+ T cells sorted from blood. Specified subset: CD45RA+ positively selected. The receptor source for this set is a man younger than 45 in good health.

The V and J genes are TRBV5-1 and TRBJ2-7; D is possibly TRBD1 (6 bases). The CDR3 is 14 amino acids. Deletions cut 0 bases from V and 5 bases from J, with 12 bases between. The germline V gene has CDR1 SGHRS and CDR2 YFSETQ. In nucleotides, the CDR3 is TGCGCCAGCAGCTTGGATCAGGGGCAGAACGAGCAGTACTTC. Translation: CASSLDQGQNEQYF.

CDR3 coding DNA: TGCGCCAGCAAAGAGTTAGGAGGGTCAGATGAAAAACTGTTTTTT. Its protein is CASKELGGSDEKLFF. The rearrangement uses TRBV10-1 and TRBJ1-4; no clear D gene. Germline values: CDR1 WNHNN, CDR2 SYGVQD (reference sequence). This CDR3 region has 15 residues. The ends were cut back, 7 bases at V and 6 bases at J, with 18 bases in the middle.

The chain is built from TRBV27 and TRBJ2-7, with a tentative D call TRBD1 (6 bases). The CDR3 runs to 12 residues. Trimming shortened V by 5 bases and J by 8 bases, and 13 bases separated the two germline ends. Germline CDR1 reads MNHEY; CDR2 reads SMNVEV (reference sequence). The CDR3 sequence: CASSPQGSKQYF. The CDR3 bases are TGTGCCAGCAGTCCTCAGGGGAGTAAGCAGTACTTC.

The CDR3 nucleotides are TGTGCCAGCAGCTTAGCCGACACTTATGGCTACACCTTC. Its translation: CASSLADTYGYTF. The chain has TRBV7-9 and TRBJ1-2; D is ambiguous. This CDR3 has 13 amino acids. Germline V lookup: CDR1 SEHNR, CDR2 FQNEAQ (reference sequence). The V end was cut by 0 bases, the J end by 5 bases, with 7 bases between.

The chain recombines TRBV5-4 with TRBJ2-1, with TRBD2 matching over 7 bases. The ends lost 4 bases at V and 4 bases at J; junction bases unmatched: 17. The CDR3 extends over 18 amino acids. Germline CDR1 reads SGHNT; CDR2 reads YYREEE (reference sequence). As DNA, the CDR3 is TGTGCCAGCAGCCCCCGCCCCGGGGCTCTAGCGGAATACAATGAGCAGTTCTTC. Its protein product is CASSPRPGALAEYNEQFF. Based on the CDR3 plus reference TRBV5-4 and TRBJ2-1, the full variable domain is ETGVTQSPTHLIKTRGQQVTLRCSSQSGHNTVSWYQQALGQGPQFIFQYYREEENGRGNFPPRFSGLQFPNYSSELNVNALELDDSALYLCASSPRPGALAEYNEQFFGPGTRLTVL.